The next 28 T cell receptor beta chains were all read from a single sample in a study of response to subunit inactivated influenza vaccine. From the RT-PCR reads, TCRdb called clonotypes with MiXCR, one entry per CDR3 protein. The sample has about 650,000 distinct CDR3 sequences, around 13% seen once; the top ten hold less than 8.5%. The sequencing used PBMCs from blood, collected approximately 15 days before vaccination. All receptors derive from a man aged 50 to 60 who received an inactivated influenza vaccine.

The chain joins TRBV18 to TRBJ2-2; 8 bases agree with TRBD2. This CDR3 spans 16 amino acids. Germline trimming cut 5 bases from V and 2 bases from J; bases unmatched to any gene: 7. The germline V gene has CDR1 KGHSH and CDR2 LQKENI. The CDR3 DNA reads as TGTGCCAGCTCAGCTGGACTAGCCCTAAACACCGGGGAGCTGTTTTTT. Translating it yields CASSAGLALNTGELFF.

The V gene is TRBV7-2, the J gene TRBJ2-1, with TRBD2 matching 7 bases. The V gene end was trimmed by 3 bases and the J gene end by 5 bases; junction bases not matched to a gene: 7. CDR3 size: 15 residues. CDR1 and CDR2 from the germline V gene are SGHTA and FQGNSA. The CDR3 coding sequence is TGTGCCAGCAGCTTGTGGGGACTAAAAGACAATGAGCAGTTCTTC. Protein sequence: CASSLWGLKDNEQFF.

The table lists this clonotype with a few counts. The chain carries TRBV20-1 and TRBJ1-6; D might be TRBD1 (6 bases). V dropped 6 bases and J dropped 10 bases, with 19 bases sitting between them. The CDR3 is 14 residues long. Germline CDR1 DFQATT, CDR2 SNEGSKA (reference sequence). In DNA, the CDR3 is TGCAGTGCCCACGGGGGCTCGGCAGTCTCACCCCTCCACTTT. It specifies CSAHGGSAVSPLHF.

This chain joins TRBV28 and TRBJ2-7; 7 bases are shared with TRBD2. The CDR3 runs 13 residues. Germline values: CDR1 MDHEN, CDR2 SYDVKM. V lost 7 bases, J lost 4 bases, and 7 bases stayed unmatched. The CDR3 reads CASKVVGGYEQYF. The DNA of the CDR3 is TGTGCCAGCAAAGTAGTCGGGGGGTACGAGCAGTACTTC. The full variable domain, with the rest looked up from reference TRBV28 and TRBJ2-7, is DVKVTQSSRYLVKRTGEKVFLECVQDMDHENMFWYRQDPGLGLRLIYFSYDVKMKEKGDIPEGYSVSREKKERFSLILESASTNQTSMYLCASKVVGGYEQYFGPGTRLTVT.

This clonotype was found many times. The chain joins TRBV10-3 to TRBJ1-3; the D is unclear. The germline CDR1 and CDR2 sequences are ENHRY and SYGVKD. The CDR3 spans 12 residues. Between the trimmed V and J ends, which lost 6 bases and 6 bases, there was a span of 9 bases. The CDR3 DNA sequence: TGTGCCATCAGGACGAGAGAAAACACCATATATTTT. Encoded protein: CAIRTRENTIYF.

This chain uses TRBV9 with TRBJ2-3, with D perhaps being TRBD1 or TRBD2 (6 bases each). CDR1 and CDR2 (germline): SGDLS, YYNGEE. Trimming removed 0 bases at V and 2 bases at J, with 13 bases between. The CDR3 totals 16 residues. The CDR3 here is CASSVGGASDTDTQYF. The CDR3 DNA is TGTGCCAGCAGCGTAGGGGGGGCTAGCGACACAGATACGCAGTATTTT.

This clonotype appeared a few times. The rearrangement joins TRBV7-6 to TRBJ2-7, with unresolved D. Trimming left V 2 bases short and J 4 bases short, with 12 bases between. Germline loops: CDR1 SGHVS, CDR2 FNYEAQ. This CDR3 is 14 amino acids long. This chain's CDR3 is CASSLNFAAYEQYF. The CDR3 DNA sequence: TGTGCCAGCAGCTTAAATTTCGCAGCTTACGAGCAGTACTTC.

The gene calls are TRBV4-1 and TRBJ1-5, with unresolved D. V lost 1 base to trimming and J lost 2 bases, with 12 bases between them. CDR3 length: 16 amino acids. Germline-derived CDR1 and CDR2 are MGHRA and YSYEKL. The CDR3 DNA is TGCGCCAGCAGCCAAGGCACCTTCATCGGCAATCAGCCCCAGCATTTT. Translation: CASSQGTFIGNQPQHF.

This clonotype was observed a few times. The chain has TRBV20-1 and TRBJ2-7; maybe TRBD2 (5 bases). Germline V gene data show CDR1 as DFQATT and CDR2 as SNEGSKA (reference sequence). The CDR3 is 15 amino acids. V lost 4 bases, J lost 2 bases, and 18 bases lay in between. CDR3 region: CSATDSITIAYEQYF. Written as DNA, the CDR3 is TGCAGTGCTACGGACTCCATCACCATAGCCTACGAGCAGTACTTC.

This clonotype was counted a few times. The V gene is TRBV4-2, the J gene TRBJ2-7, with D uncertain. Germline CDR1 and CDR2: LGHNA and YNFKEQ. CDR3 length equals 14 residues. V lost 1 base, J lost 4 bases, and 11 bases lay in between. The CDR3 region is CASSQGLARYEQYF. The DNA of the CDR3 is TGTGCCAGCAGCCAAGGGCTGGCGAGGTACGAGCAGTACTTC.

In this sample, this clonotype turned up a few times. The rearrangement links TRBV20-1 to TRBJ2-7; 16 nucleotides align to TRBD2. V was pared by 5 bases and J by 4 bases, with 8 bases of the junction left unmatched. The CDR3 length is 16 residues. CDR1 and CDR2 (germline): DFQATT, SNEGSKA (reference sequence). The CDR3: CSASGTSGRAGYEQYF. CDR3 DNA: TGCAGTGCTTCCGGGACTAGCGGGAGGGCCGGATACGAGCAGTACTTC.

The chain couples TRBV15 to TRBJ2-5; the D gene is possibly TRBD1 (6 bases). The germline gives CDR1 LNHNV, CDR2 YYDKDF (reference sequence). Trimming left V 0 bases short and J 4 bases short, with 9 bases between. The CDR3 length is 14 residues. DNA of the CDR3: TGTGCCACCAGCAGAGACACAGGGTCAGAGACCCAGTACTTC. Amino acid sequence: CATSRDTGSETQYF.

DNA for the CDR3: TGTGCCAGCAGCCCCAGACTAGCGGGGGGGCAGAAAGATACGCAGTATTTT. This encodes CASSPRLAGGQKDTQYF. This chain links TRBV9 with TRBJ2-3; TRBD2 matches 14 bases. Germline V gives CDR1 SGDLS, CDR2 YYNGEE. J was trimmed by 5 bases and V by 4 bases; bases with no gene match: 9. The CDR3 has 17 residues.

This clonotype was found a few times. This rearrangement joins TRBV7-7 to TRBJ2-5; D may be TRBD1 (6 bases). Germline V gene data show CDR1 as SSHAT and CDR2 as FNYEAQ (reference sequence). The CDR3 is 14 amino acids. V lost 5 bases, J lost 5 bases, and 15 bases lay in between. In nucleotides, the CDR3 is TGTGCCAGCAGCGAAAGGACAGATCGGGAGACCCAGTACTTC. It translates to CASSERTDRETQYF.

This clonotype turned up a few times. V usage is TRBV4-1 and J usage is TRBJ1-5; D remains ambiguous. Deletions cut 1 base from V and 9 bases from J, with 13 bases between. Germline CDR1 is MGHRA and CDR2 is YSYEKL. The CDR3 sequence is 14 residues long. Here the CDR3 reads CASSQGLVGGPQHF. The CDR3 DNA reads TGCGCCAGCAGCCAAGGCCTCGTCGGCGGGCCCCAGCATTTT.

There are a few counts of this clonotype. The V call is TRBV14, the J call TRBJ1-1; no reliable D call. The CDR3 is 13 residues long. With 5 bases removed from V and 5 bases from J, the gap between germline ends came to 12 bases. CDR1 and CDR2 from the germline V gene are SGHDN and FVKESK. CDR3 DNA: TGTGCCAGCAGCGGGCGTTTTCGGACTGAAGCTTTCTTT. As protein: CASSGRFRTEAFF.

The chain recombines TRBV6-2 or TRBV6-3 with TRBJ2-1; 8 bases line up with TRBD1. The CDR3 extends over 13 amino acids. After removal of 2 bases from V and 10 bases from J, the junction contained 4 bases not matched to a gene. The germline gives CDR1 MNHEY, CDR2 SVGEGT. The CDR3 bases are TGTGCCAGCAGTTACGCGAGGACAGGGGAGCAGTTCTTC. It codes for CASSYARTGEQFF.

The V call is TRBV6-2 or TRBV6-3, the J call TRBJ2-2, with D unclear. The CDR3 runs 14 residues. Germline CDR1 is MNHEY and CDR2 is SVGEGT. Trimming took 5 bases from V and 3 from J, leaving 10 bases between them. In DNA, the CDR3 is TGTGCCAGCAGTCTCTGGGTCGACACCGGGGAGCTGTTTTTT. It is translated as CASSLWVDTGELFF.

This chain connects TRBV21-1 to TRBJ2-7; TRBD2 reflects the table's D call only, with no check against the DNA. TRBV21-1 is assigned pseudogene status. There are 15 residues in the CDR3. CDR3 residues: CASNGTSGSPYEQYF. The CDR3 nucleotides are TGTGCCAGCAACGGGACTAGCGGGAGCCCCTACGAGCAGTACTTC.

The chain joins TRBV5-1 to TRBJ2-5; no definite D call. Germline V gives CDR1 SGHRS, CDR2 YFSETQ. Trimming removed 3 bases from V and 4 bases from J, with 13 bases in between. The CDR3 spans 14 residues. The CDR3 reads CASSSSTLGETQYF. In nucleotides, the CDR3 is TGCGCCAGCAGCTCGTCGACCCTAGGAGAGACCCAGTACTTC.

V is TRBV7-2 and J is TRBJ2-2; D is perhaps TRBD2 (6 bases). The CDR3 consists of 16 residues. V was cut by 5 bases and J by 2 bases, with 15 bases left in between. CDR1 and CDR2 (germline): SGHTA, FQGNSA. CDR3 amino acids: CASSLLPGLNTGELFF. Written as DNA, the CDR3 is TGTGCCAGCAGCCTCTTACCGGGACTCAACACCGGGGAGCTGTTTTTT. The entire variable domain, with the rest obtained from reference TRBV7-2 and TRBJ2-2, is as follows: GAGVSQSPSNKVTEKGKDVELRCDPISGHTALYWYRQSLGQGLEFLIYFQGNSAPDKSGLPSDRFSAERTGGSVSTLTIQRTQQEDSAVYLCASSLLPGLNTGELFFGEGSRLTVL.

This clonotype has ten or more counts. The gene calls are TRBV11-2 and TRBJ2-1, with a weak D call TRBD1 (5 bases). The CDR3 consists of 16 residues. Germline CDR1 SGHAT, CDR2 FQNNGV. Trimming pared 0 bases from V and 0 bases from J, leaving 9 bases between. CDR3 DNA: TGTGCCAGCAGCTTAGATGGGGCGAGCTCCTACAATGAGCAGTTCTTC. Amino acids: CASSLDGASSYNEQFF.

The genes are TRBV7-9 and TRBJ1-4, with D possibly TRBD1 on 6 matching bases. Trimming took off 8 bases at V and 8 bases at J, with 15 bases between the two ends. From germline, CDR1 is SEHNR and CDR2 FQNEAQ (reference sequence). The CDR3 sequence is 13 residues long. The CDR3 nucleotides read TGTGCCAGCGGACCAGGGGCTGGGGAAAAACTGTTTTTT. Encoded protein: CASGPGAGEKLFF.

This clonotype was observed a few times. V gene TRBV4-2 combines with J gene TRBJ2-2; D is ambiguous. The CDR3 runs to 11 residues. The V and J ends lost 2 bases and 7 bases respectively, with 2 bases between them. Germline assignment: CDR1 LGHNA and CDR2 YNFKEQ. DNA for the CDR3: TGTGCCAGCAGCCAATACGGGGAGCTGTTTTTT. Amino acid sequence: CASSQYGELFF.

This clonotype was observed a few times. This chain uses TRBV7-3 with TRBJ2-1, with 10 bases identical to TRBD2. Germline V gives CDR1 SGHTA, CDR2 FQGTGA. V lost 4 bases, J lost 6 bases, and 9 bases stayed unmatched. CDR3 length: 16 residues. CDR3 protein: CASSSTGTSVINEQFF. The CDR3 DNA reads TGTGCCAGCAGCTCCACCGGGACTAGCGTTATCAATGAGCAGTTCTTC.

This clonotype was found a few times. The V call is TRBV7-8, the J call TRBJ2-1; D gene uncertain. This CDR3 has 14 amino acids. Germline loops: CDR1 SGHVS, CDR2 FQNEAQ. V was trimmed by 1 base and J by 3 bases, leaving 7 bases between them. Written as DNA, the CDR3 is TGTGCCAGCAGCTTAGAAGGCAACTACAATGAGCAGTTCTTC. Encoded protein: CASSLEGNYNEQFF.

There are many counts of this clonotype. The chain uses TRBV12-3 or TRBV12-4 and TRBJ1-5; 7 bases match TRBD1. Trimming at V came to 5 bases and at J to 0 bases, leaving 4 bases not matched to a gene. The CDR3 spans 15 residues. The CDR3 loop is CASSRQGASNQPQHF. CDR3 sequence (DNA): TGTGCCAGCAGTCGACAGGGCGCTAGCAATCAGCCCCAGCATTTT.

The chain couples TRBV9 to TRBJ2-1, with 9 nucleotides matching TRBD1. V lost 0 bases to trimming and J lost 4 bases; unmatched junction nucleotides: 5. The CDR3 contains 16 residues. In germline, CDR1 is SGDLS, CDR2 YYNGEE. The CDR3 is CASSVEGGQGYNEQFF. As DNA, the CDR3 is TGTGCCAGCAGCGTAGAAGGGGGACAGGGTTACAATGAGCAGTTCTTC.